Following are 11 T cell receptor beta chains from one sample sequenced in a study of Graves' ophthalmopathy and Graves' hyperthyroidism. TCR beta CDR3 regions were amplified from RNA transcripts. Scientists carried out first-round RT-PCR using HTBI primers and then a second-round multiplex PCR. TCRdb itself ran the multiplex PCR reads through MiXCR, one entry per CDR3 protein. Of over a million distinct CDR3 sequences in the sample, about 35% were seen once. Sequenced input: peripheral blood or thyroid tissue (not recorded which). Source of these receptors: an adult man with Graves' hyperthyroidism.

Concerning this clonotype: A single base separates this from a much larger clone, so it may be a read error. The CDR3 spells CASSHVLADSYEHYF. In DNA, the CDR3 is TGCGCCAGCAGCCACGTCCTAGCGGATTCCTACGAGCACTACTTC. J is TRBJ2-7 and V is TRBV4-1; 7 bases agree with TRBD2. CDR3 length equals 15 residues. Germline CDR1 reads MGHRA; CDR2 reads YSYEKL.

The table lists this clonotype with a few counts. V gene TRBV11-2 combines with J gene TRBJ1-3; D perhaps matches TRBD1 (5 bases). Trimming took off 5 bases at V and 8 bases at J, with 10 bases between the two ends. CDR1 and CDR2 from the germline V gene are SGHAT and FQNNGV. This CDR3 spans 12 amino acids. CDR3 DNA sequence: TGTGCCAGCAGCACCAGGGCGGACACCATATATTTT. Translation: CASSTRADTIYF.

This clonotype was recorded many times. The chain is built from TRBV7-3 and TRBJ1-6, with 9 bases identical to TRBD1. V dropped 4 bases and J dropped 10; count of bases not matched to a gene: 14. The CDR3 sequence is 17 residues long. Germline V gene sequence: CDR1 SGHTA, CDR2 FQGTGA. The CDR3 DNA follows: TGTGCCAGCAGCTCAGAGGGACAGGGTGACGTTCGATCACCCCTCCACTTT. Protein sequence: CASSSEGQGDVRSPLHF.

The sample holds many counts of this clonotype. This rearrangement joins TRBV9 to TRBJ1-2, with a tentative D call TRBD1 (6 bases). In germline, CDR1 is SGDLS, CDR2 YYNGEE. This CDR3 region has 12 residues. Trimming took off 6 bases at V and 3 bases at J, with 9 bases between the two ends. In DNA, the CDR3 is TGTGCCAGCAAGGGGGGTCACTATGGCTACACCTTC. It yields the protein CASKGGHYGYTF.

This clonotype has a count of ten or more. The chain uses TRBV7-8 and TRBJ1-5; D gene uncertain. CDR3 length: 15 residues. V was shortened by 1 base and J by 2 bases, with 9 bases between the two germline ends. In germline, CDR1 is SGHVS, CDR2 FQNEAQ. This chain's CDR3 is CASSLEDRGNQPQHF. CDR3 in DNA: TGTGCCAGCAGCTTAGAAGATCGGGGCAATCAGCCCCAGCATTTT.

This clonotype was counted only a few times. The gene calls are TRBV12-3 or TRBV12-4 and TRBJ2-7; 7 bases map to TRBD1. The CDR3 runs to 14 residues. V lost 5 bases to trimming and J lost 5 bases; unmatched junction nucleotides: 9. The chain's CDR3 is CASSRPGQLNEQYF. In nucleotides, the CDR3 is TGTGCCAGCAGTCGTCCGGGACAGTTAAACGAGCAGTACTTC.

This clonotype has a count of ten or more. The chain carries TRBV29-1 and TRBJ1-2; D is perhaps TRBD1 (5 bases). The CDR3 consists of 12 residues. V was shortened by 3 bases and J by 4 bases, with 9 bases between the two germline ends. Germline V lookup: CDR1 SQVTM, CDR2 ANQGSEA. CDR3 protein: CSVDYQGYGYTF. DNA of the CDR3: TGCAGCGTTGATTACCAGGGCTATGGCTACACCTTC.

This clonotype has at least ten counts. This chain links TRBV19 with TRBJ2-2, with D possibly called TRBD1 or TRBD2 (5 bases each). V dropped 9 bases and J dropped 9 bases, with 23 bases sitting between them. CDR1 is LNHDA and CDR2 is SQIVND in the germline V gene (reference sequence). This CDR3 region has 15 residues. As DNA, the CDR3 is TGTGCCAGCAGTTCCGGGACGGGCTTATCGAGGGAGCTGTTTTTT. Translation gives CASSSGTGLSRELFF.

J is TRBJ1-6 and V is TRBV7-8; 7 bases are a match to TRBD1. V shed 6 bases, J shed 2 bases, and the junction held 10 bases outside the gene matches. Germline V gene sequence: CDR1 SGHVS, CDR2 FQNEAQ. The CDR3 covers 17 residues. The chain's CDR3 is CASRPGTALTYNSPLHF. Written as DNA, the CDR3 is TGTGCCAGCAGGCCCGGGACAGCCTTAACCTATAATTCACCCCTCCACTTT.

This clonotype showed up just a few times. The chain links TRBV9 to TRBJ1-2; 7 nucleotides align to TRBD1. CDR3 length equals 14 residues. Germline V gene data show CDR1 as SGDLS and CDR2 as YYNGEE. The trim removed 4 bases at V and 5 bases at J, leaving 8 bases unmatched. CDR3 DNA sequence: TGTGCCAGCAGCTTGGCCGGGACAGAATATGGCTACACCTTC. As protein: CASSLAGTEYGYTF.

V is TRBV5-1 and J is TRBJ1-4; TRBD1 matches 8 bases. V was pared by 4 bases and J by 8 bases, with 4 bases of the junction left unmatched. The V gene's germline CDR1 is SGHRS and CDR2 YFSETQ. There are 13 residues in the CDR3. The CDR3, as DNA: TGCGCCAGCAGCGCCAGACAGGGGGAAAAACTGTTTTTT. Encoded protein: CASSARQGEKLFF.